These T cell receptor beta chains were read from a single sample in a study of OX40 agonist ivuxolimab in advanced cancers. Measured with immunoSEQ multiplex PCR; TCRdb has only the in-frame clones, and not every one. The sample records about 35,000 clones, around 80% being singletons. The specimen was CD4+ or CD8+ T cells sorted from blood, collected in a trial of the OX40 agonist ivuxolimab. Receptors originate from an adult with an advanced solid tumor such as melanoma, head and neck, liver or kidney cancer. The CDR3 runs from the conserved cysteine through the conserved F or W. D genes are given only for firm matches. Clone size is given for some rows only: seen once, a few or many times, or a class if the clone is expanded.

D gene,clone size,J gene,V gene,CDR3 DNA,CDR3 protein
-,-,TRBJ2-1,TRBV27,TGTGCCAGCAGTTTATCTGTTTTTGGTGAGCAGTTCTTC,CASSLSVFGEQFF
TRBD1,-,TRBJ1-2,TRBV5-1,TGCGCCAGCAGCTTGGACCTCACAGGGGTCGGCGGCTACACCTTC,CASSLDLTGVGGYTF
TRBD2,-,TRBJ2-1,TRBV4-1,TGCGCCAGCAGCCTAACGACTAGCGGGGGATACAATGAGCAGTTCTTC,CASSLTTSGGYNEQFF
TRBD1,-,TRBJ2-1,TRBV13,TGTGCCAGCAGCCACAGACAGGGGATAAGAAATGAGCAGTTCTTC,CASSHRQGIRNEQFF
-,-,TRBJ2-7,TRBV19,TGTGCCAGTAGTATAGAAGGGTTGGAGAGCGAGCAGTACTTC,CASSIEGLESEQYF
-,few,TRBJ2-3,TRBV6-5,TGTGCCAGCAGAAAGGGATTCACAGATACGCAGTATTTT,CASRKGFTDTQYF
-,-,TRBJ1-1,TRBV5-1,TGCGCCAGCAGCATGGCCCTTATGAACACTGAAGCTTTCTTT,CASSMALMNTEAFF
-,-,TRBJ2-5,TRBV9,TGTGCCAGCAGCGTAAGCGGAGCCCAAGAGACCCAGTACTTC,CASSVSGAQETQYF
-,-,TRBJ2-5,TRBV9,TGTGCCAGCAGCGTAGACAGCCAAGAGACCCAGTACTTC,CASSVDSQETQYF
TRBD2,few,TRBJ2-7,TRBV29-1,TGCAGCGTTGAGAGCGGGACTAGCGGGACCCGAGACCCCTACGAGCAGTACTTC,CSVESGTSGTRDPYEQYF
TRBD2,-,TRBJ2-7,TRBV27,TGTGCCAGCAGTCCTGTCGGCGGGAGCCACGAGCAGTACTTC,CASSPVGGSHEQYF
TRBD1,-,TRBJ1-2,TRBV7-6,TGTGCCAGCAGCTTAGGTGGACAGGGCGACTATGGCTACACCTTC,CASSLGGQGDYGYTF
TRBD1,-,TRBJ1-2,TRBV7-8,TGTGCCAGCAGCTTAGGCGGACAGGGGACCCGACGGGAGGGCTACACCTTC,CASSLGGQGTRREGYTF
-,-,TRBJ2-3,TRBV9,TGTGCCAGCAGCGTAGTTGAATCGGGAGATACGCAGTATTTT,CASSVVESGDTQYF
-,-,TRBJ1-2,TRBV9,TGTGCCAGCAGGGATGGGGGTGGAGGCTACACCTTC,CASRDGGGGYTF
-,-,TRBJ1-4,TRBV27,TGTGCCAGCAGTTTATTGGGCCAGAGGTTAGATGCAACTAATGAAAAACTGTTTTTT,CASSLLGQRLDATNEKLFF
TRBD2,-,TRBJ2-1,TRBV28,TGTGCCAGCAGTTTCGGTGAGGTAGCGGGTTACAATGAGCAGTTCTTC,CASSFGEVAGYNEQFF
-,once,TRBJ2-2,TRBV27,TGTGCCAGCAGTTTAGGACGGGCGATTAGGAACACCGGGGAGCTGTTTTTT,CASSLGRAIRNTGELFF
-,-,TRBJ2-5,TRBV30,TGTGCCTGGATCAGACTTGAGTACCAAGAGACCCAGTACTTC,CAWIRLEYQETQYF
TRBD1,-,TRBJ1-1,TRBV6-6,TGTGCCAGCAGTTATCAAGCCGGGACAGGGGACACTGAAGCTTTCTTT,CASSYQAGTGDTEAFF
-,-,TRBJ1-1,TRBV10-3,TGTGCCATCAGTGAGGCGGGGGAAACGGCTGAAGCTTTCTTT,CAISEAGETAEAFF
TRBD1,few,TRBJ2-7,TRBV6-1,TGTGCCAGCAGGATCCGGGACAGGGGGCAGCGAGAGCAGTACTTC,CASRIRDRGQREQYF
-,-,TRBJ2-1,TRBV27,TGTGCCAGCAGGATACAAGGGGTCGGGTACAATGAGCAGTTCTTC,CASRIQGVGYNEQFF
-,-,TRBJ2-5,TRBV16,TGTGCCAGCAGCCACAGGCAAGAGGCCCAGTACTTC,CASSHRQEAQYF
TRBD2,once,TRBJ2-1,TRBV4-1,TGCGCCAGCAGCCATACTCCCCTAGCGGGGGGACCCAATGAGCAGTTCTTC,CASSHTPLAGGPNEQFF
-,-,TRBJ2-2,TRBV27,TGTGCCAGCAGTCGCCTCGACCCATCCGGGGAGCTGTTTTTT,CASSRLDPSGELFF
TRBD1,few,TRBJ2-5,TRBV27,TGTGCCAGCAGTTTATCTTCCGGGACAGGGGTCGAGACCCAGTACTTC,CASSLSSGTGVETQYF
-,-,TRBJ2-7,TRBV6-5,TGTGCCAGCAGTTACTCACCACTAGCCAGGGACGAGCAGTACTTC,CASSYSPLARDEQYF
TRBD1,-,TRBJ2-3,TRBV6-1,TGTGCCAGCAGTGCCGGGACAGGGGGCACAGATACGCAGTATTTT,CASSAGTGGTDTQYF
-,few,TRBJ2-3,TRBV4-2,TGTGCCAGCAGCCATTGGACGGGAGATACGCAGTATTTT,CASSHWTGDTQYF
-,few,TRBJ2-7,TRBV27,TGTGCCAGCAGTTTTGGCAGCCGCGGCGAGCAGTACTTC,CASSFGSRGEQYF
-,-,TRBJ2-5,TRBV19,TGTGCCAGTAGTATTTATCTGAAAGAGACCCAGTACTTC,CASSIYLKETQYF
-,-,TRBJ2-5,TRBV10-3,TGTGCCATCAGTGAGTCGGATAGGGATGGCGAGACCCAGTACTTC,CAISESDRDGETQYF
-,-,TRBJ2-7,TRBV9,TGTGCCAGCAGCGTAGGGGCAGATCTATTCTACGAGCAGTACTTC,CASSVGADLFYEQYF
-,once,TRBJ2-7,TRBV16,TGTGCCAGCTCCTCGTCCCGTGGCAGGGGGGATCAGTACTTC,CASSSSRGRGDQYF
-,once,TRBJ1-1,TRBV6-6,TGTGCCAGCAGTTACGGGCTTACTGAAGCTTTCTTT,CASSYGLTEAFF
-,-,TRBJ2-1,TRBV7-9,TGTGCCAGCAGCTTTGGGGGGGCCCCCTACAATGAGCAGTTCTTC,CASSFGGAPYNEQFF
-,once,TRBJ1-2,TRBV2,TGTGCCAGCAGCGAGACAGTCAACTATGGCTACACCTTC,CASSETVNYGYTF
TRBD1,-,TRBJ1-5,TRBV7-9,TGTGCCAGCAGTACGGGACAGGGGATCCAGCCCCAGCATTTT,CASSTGQGIQPQHF
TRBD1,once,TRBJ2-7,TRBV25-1,TGTGCCAGCCTTGACAGGGGGCCCTACGAGCAGTACTTC,CASLDRGPYEQYF
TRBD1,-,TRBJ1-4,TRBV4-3,TGCGCCAGCAGCCAGCGGACAGGGGTGCGGGAAAAACTGTTTTTT,CASSQRTGVREKLFF
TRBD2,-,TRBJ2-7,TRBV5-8,TGTGCCAGCAGCTTGGAGATGCGGGAGGGCCCCGAGCAGTACTTC,CASSLEMREGPEQYF
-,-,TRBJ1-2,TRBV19,TGTGCCAGTAGTAGCGTCCCCGGGTATGGCTACACCTTC,CASSSVPGYGYTF
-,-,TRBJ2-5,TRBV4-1,TGCGCCAGCAGCCAAAGTGCCAGCCAAGGGACCCAGTACTTC,CASSQSASQGTQYF
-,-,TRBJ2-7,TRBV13,TGTGCCAGCAGCTTTCCAGGCGAGCCCTACGAGCAGTACTTC,CASSFPGEPYEQYF
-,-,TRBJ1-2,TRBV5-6,TGTGCCAGCAGTCTTCAGGGGAGTGTCGATGGCTACACCTTC,CASSLQGSVDGYTF
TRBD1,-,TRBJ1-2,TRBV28,TGTGCCAGCAGTGCCCGGGACAGATTCTATGGCTACACCTTC,CASSARDRFYGYTF
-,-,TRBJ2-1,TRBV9,TGTGCCAGCAGCGTAGGAACGTCCTACAATGAGCAGTTCTTC,CASSVGTSYNEQFF
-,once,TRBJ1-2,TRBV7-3,TGTGCCAGCAGCTTAGCGCTGGCAGCCTATGGCTACACCTTC,CASSLALAAYGYTF
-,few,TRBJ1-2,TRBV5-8,TGTGCCAGCAGCTTGGACCGGGCGGCTTATGGCTACACCTTC,CASSLDRAAYGYTF
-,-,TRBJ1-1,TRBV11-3,TGTGCCAGCAGCTCCGGACAGTTCATGAACACTGAAGCTTTCTTT,CASSSGQFMNTEAFF